Sequencing of this TCR beta chain was carried out in a study of control samples from healthy donors and cancer patients. Using immunoSEQ multiplex PCR, the repertoire was profiled, and TCRdb retains in-frame clones only, with some absent. This sample has about 140,000 clones, with approximately 88% found just once. CDR3 length equals 16 residues. Trimming pared 0 bases from V and 0 bases from J, leaving 13 bases between. Germline CDR1 and CDR2: SGDLS and YYNGEE. Sequenced sample: blood. V and J are TRBV9 and TRBJ2-7; D is unresolved. The TCR originated in a man younger than 45 in good health. CDR3 amino acids: CASSVEGSSSSYEQYF. CDR3 in DNA: TGTGCCAGCAGCGTAGAGGGCTCTTCCTCCTCCTACGAGCAGTACTTC.